This TCR beta chain came from a study of control samples from healthy donors and cancer patients. This table comes from immunoSEQ multiplex PCR, and its TCRdb copy is limited to in-frame clones, with some not included. Among roughly 170,000 clones listed, roughly 93% were seen once. Trimming removed 4 bases from V and 4 bases from J; junction bases left unmatched: 8. Per germline, CDR1 SGHKS and CDR2 YYEKEE (reference sequence). CDR3 length equals 15 residues. The chain uses TRBV5-5 and TRBJ1-2; 9 nucleotides align to TRBD1. The specimen sequenced was blood. The clonotype comes from a man aged 18 to 29 in good health. The CDR3 bases are TGTGCCAGCAGCGTAAACAGGGGGCAGGGCTATGGCTACACCTTC. Its protein is CASSVNRGQGYGYTF.